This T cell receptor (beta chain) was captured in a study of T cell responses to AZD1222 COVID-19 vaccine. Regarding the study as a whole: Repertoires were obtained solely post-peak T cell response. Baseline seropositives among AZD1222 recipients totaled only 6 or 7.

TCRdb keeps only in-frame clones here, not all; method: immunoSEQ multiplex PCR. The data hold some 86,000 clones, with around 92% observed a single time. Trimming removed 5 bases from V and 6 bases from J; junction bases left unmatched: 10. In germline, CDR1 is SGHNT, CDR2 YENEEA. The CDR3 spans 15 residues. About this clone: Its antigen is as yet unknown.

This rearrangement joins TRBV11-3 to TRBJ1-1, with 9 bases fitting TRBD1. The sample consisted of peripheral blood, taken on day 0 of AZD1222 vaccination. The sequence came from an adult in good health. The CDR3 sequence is CASSLPGQGVSEAFF. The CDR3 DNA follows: TGTGCCAGCAGCCTCCCGGGACAGGGTGTCTCTGAAGCTTTCTTT.